This T cell receptor (beta chain) stems from a study of T cell repertoires in cytomegalovirus infection. The CDR3 spans 15 residues. V gave up 4 bases and J gave up 3 bases; unmatched junction bases: 4. Looked up from germline, CDR1 is SGHTA and CDR2 is FQGTGA. TCRdb ran MiXCR on the reads and lists one entry per CDR3 protein. The sample consists of around 170,000 distinct CDR3 sequences, around an eighth of them appearing once. This clonotype has at least ten counts. The sequence came from a human donor in good health (CMV status not recorded). Some clones in this sample may be carry-over from other donors' samples. Sequenced input: PBMCs. The chain is built from TRBV7-3 and TRBJ2-1; 9 nucleotides agree with TRBD2. In nucleotides, the CDR3 is TGTGCCAGCAGCTATAGCGGGAGCCTCTACAATGAGCAGTTCTTC. It yields the protein CASSYSGSLYNEQFF.